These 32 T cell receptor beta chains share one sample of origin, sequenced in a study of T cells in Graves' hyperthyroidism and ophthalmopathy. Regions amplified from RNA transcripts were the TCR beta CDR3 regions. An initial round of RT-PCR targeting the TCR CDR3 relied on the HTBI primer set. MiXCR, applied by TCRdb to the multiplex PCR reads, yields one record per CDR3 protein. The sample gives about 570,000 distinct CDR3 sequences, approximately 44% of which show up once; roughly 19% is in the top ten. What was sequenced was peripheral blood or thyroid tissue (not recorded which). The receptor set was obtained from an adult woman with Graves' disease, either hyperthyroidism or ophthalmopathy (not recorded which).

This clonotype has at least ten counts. This chain's CDR3 is CASSPQGAEVDVGELFF. The CDR3 DNA reads as TGTGCCAGCAGTCCTCAGGGGGCGGAAGTGGATGTAGGGGAGCTGTTTTTT. V usage is TRBV28 and J usage is TRBJ2-2; 8 nucleotides match TRBD1. CDR3 length equals 17 residues. With V trimmed by 5 bases and J by 8 bases, 16 bases remained unmatched. Germline assignment: CDR1 MDHEN and CDR2 SYDVKM. The complete variable domain, with remaining parts taken from reference TRBV28 and TRBJ2-2, reads DVKVTQSSRYLVKRTGEKVFLECVQDMDHENMFWYRQDPGLGLRLIYFSYDVKMKEKGDIPEGYSVSREKKERFSLILESASTNQTSMYLCASSPQGAEVDVGELFFGEGSRLTVL.

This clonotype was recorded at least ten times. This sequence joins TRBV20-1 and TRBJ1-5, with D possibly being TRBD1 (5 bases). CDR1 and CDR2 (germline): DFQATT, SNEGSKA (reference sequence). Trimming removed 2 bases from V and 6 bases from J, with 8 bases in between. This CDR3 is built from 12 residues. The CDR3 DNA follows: TGCAGTGCTAGACAGGGCGTTCAGCCCCAGCATTTT. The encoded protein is CSARQGVQPQHF.

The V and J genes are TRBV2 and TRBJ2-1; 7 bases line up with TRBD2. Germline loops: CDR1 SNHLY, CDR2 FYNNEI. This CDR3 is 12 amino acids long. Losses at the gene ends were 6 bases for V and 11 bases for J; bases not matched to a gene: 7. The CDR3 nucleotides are TGTGCCAGCAGCCAGCGGGGAACTCAGCAGTTCTTC. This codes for CASSQRGTQQFF.

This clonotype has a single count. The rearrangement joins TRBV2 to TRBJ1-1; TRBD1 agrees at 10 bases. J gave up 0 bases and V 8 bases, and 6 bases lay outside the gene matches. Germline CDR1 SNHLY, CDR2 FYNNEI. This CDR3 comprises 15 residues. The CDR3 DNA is TGTGCCAGCTCGTGGACAGGGGGTATGAACACTGAAGCTTTCTTT. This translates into CASSWTGGMNTEAFF.

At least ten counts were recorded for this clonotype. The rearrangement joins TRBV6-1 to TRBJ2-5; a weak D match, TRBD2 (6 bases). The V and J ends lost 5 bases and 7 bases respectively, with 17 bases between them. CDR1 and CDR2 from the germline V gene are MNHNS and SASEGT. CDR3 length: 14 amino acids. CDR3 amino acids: CASSLERWDSTQYF. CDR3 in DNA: TGTGCCAGCAGTCTAGAAAGGTGGGACTCGACCCAGTACTTC.

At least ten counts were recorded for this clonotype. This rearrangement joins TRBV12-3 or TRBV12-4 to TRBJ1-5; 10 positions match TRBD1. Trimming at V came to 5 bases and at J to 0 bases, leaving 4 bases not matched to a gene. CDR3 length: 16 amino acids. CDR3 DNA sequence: TGTGCCAGCAGTAGCCGGGACAGGGGTAGCAATCAGCCCCAGCATTTT. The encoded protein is CASSSRDRGSNQPQHF.

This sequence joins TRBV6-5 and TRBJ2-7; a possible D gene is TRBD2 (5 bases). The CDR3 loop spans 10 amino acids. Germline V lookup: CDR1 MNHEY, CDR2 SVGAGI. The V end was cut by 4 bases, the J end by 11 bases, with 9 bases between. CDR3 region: CASSLALEYF. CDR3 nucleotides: TGTGCCAGCAGTTTAGCGCTTGAGTACTTC.

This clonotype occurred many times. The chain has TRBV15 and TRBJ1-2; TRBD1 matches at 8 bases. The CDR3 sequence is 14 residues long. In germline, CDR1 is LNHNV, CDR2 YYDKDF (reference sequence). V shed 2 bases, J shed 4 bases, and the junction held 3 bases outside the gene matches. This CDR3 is CATSRRTGGYGYTF. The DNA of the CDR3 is TGTGCCACCAGCAGACGAACAGGGGGCTATGGCTACACCTTC.

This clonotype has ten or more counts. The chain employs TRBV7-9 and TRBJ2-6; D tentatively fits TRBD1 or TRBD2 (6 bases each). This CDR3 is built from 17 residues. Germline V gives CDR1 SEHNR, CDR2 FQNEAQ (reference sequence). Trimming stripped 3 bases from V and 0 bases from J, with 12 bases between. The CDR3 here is CASSLGGVISGANVLTF. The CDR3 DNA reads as TGTGCCAGCAGCTTGGGGGGCGTCATCTCTGGGGCCAACGTCCTGACTTTC.

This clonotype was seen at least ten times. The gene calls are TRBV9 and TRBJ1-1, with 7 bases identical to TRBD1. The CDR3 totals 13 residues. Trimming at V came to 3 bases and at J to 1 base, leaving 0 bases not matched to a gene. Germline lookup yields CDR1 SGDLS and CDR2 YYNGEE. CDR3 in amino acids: CASSGDRNTEAFF. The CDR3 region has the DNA TGTGCCAGCAGCGGGGACAGGAACACTGAAGCTTTCTTT.

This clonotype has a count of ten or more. CDR3 sequence (DNA): TGTGCCAGCAGCTTCCAGGGGAACCAAGAGACCCAGTACTTC. Its protein is CASSFQGNQETQYF. The chain couples TRBV7-9 to TRBJ2-5, with TRBD1 as a possible D gene (6 bases). Germline V gives CDR1 SEHNR, CDR2 FQNEAQ (reference sequence). The germline V and J ends were trimmed by 3 bases and 0 bases, with 8 bases remaining between them. The length of the CDR3 is 14 residues.

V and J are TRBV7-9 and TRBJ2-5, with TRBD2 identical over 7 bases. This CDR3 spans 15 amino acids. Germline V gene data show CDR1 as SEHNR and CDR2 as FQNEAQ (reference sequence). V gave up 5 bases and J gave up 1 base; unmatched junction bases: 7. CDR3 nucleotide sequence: TGTGCCAGCAGCCACAGATGGGGGGGCCAAGAGACCCAGTACTTC. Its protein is CASSHRWGGQETQYF.

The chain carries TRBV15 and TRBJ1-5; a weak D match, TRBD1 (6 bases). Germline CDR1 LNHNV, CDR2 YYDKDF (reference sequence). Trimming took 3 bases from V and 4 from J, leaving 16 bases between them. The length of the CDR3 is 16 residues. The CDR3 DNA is TGTGCCACCAGCAGTGGGCTCCGGGGGCGGAATCAGCCCCAGCATTTT. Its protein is CATSSGLRGRNQPQHF. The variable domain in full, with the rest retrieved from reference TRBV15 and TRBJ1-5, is DAMVIQNPRYQVTQFGKPVTLSCSQTLNHNVMYWYQQKSSQAPKLLFHYYDKDFNNEADTPDNFQSRRPNTSFCFLDIRSPGLGDTAMYLCATSSGLRGRNQPQHFGDGTRLSIL.

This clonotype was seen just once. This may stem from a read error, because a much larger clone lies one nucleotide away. The CDR3, as DNA: TGTGCCAGCAGCCCGGGACGACGGGATACGCAGTATTTT. Amino acid sequence: CASSPGRRDTQYF. The rearrangement joins TRBV14 to TRBJ2-3; D possibly uses TRBD1 or TRBD2 (5 bases each). CDR1 and CDR2 (germline): SGHDN, FVKESK. This CDR3 contains 13 residues. Trimming shortened V by 4 bases and J by 6 bases, and 11 bases separated the two germline ends. The full variable domain, rest sourced from reference TRBV14 and TRBJ2-3, is EAGVTQFPSHSVIEKGQTVTLRCDPISGHDNLYWYRRVMGKEIKFLLHFVKESKQDESGMPNNRFLAERTGGTYSTLKVQPAELEDSGVYFCASSPGRRDTQYFGPGTRLTVL.

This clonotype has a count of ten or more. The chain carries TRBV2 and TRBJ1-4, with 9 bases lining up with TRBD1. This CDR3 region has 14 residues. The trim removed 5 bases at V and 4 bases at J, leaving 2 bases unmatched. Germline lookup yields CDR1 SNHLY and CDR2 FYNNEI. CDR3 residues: CASSSDRGNEKLFF. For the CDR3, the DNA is TGTGCCAGCAGTTCGGACAGGGGTAATGAAAAACTGTTTTTT.

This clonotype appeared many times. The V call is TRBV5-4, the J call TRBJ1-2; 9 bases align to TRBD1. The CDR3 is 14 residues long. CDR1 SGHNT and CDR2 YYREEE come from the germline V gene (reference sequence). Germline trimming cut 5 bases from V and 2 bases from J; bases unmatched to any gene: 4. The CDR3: CASRPTGGNYGYTF. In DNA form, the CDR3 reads TGTGCCAGCAGGCCGACAGGGGGGAACTATGGCTACACCTTC.

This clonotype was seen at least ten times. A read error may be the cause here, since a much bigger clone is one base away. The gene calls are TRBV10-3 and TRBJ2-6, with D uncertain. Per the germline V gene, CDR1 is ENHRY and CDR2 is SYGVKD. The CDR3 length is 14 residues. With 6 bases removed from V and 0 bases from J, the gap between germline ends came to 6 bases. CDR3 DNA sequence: TGTGCCATCAGAGGGCCCTCTGGGGCCAACGTCCTGACTTTC. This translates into CAIRGPSGANVLTF.

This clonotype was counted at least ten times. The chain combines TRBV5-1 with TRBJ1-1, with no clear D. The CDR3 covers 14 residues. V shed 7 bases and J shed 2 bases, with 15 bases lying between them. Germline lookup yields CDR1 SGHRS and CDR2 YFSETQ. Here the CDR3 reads CASYQGAGNTEAFF. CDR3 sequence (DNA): TGCGCCAGCTATCAAGGCGCGGGAAACACTGAAGCTTTCTTT.

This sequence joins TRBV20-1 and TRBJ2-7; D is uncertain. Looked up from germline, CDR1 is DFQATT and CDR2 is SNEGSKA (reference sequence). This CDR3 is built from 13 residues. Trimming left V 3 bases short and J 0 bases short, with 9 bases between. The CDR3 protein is CSASATNSYEQYF. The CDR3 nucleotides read TGCAGTGCTAGCGCCACGAACTCCTACGAGCAGTACTTC.

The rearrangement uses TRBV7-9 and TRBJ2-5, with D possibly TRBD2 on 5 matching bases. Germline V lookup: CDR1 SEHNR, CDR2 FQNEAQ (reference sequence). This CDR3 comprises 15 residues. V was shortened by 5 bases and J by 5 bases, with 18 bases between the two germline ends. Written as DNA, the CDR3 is TGTGCCAGCAGCCCCCTAACGGGGAGAGGTGAGACCCAGTACTTC. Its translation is CASSPLTGRGETQYF.

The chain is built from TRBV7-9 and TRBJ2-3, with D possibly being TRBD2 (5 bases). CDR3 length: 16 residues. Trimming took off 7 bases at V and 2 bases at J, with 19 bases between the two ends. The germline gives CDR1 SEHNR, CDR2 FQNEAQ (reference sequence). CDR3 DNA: TGTGCCAGCATCCTAGCCCGCGCCCGTGTCACAGATACGCAGTATTTT. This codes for CASILARARVTDTQYF.

As DNA, the CDR3 is TGTGCCAGTAGTAACGGACAGATTTCTCAGCCCCAGCATTTT. It yields the protein CASSNGQISQPQHF. The genes are TRBV19 and TRBJ1-5; D is possibly TRBD1 (6 bases). The CDR3 consists of 14 residues. Germline V lookup: CDR1 LNHDA, CDR2 SQIVND (reference sequence). The V end was cut by 4 bases, the J end by 6 bases, with 13 bases between.

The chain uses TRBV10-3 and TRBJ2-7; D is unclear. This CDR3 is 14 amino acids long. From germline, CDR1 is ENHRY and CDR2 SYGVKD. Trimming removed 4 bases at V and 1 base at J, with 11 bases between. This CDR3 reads CAISGSGLSYEQYF. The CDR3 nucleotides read TGTGCCATCAGTGGGTCCGGGCTATCCTACGAGCAGTACTTC.

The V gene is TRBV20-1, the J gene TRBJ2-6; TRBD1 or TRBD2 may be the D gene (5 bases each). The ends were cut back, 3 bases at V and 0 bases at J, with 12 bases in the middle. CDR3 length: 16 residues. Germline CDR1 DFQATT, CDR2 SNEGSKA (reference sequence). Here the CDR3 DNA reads TGCAGTGCTAGGTCGGGGCGGCTCTCTGGGGCCAACGTCCTGACTTTC. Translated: CSARSGRLSGANVLTF.

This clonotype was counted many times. As DNA, the CDR3 is TGCGCCAGCAGCTTGCAAGGGGGCGAGACGGGCGAGCAGTACTTC. Protein product: CASSLQGGETGEQYF. The chain couples TRBV5-1 to TRBJ2-7, with 7 bases fitting TRBD1. In germline, CDR1 is SGHRS, CDR2 YFSETQ. The CDR3 runs to 15 residues. V gave up 1 base and J gave up 6 bases; unmatched junction bases: 10.

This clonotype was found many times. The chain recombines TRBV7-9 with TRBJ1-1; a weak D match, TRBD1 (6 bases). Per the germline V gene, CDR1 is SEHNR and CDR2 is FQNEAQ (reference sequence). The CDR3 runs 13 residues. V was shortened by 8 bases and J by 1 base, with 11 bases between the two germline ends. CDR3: CASATGQNTEAFF. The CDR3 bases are TGTGCCAGCGCCACAGGGCAGAACACTGAAGCTTTCTTT.

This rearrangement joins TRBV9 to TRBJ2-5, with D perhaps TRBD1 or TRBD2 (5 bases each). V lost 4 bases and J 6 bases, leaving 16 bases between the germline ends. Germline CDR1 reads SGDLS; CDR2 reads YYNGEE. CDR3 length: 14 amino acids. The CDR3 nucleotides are TGTGCCAGCAGCCCCGGCGGACGGGACCAGACCCAGTACTTC. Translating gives CASSPGGRDQTQYF.

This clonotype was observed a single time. The chain's CDR3 is CSGDSEASPLHF. CDR3 sequence (DNA): TGCAGCGGGGACAGTGAAGCTTCACCCCTCCACTTT. This chain joins TRBV20-1 and TRBJ1-6; 7 bases match TRBD1. CDR1 and CDR2 (germline): DFQATT, SNEGSKA (reference sequence). The CDR3 length is 12 residues.

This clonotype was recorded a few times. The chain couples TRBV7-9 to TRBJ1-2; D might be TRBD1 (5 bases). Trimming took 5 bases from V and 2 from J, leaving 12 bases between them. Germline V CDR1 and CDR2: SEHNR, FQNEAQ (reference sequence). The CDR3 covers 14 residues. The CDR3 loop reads CASSVVGGNYGYTF. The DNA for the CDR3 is TGTGCCAGCAGCGTTGTCGGGGGGAACTATGGCTACACCTTC.

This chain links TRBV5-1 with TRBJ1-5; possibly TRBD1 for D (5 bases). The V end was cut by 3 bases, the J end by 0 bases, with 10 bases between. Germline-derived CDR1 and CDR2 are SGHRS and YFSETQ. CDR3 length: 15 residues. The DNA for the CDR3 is TGCGCCAGCAGCTCTGGGGGAAATAGCAATCAGCCCCAGCATTTT. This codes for CASSSGGNSNQPQHF. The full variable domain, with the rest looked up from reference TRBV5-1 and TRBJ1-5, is KAGVTQTPRYLIKTRGQQVTLSCSPISGHRSVSWYQQTPGQGLQFLFEYFSETQRNKGNFPGRFSGRQFSNSRSEMNVSTLELGDSALYLCASSSGGNSNQPQHFGDGTRLSIL.

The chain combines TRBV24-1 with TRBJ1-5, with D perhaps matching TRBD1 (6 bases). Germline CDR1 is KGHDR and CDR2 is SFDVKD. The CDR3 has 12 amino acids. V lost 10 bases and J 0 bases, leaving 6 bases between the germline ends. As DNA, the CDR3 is TGTGCCACAGGGGGTAGCAATCAGCCCCAGCATTTT. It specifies CATGGSNQPQHF.

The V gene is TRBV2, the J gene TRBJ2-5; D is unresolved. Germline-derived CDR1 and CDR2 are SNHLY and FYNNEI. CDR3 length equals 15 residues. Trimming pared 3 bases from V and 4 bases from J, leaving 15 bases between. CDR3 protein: CASSDEVLTGETQYF. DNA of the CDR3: TGTGCCAGCAGTGATGAGGTGTTGACTGGAGAGACCCAGTACTTC.